This record covers a single T cell receptor (beta chain). This clonotype was detected a few times. There is no known antigen for this receptor. Per-base quality was not reported, and no clone a single base away is much larger than it. This entry belongs to a study of vaccination and CD4 T cells after COVID-19 (dated by TCRdb to 2022 to 2024). In terms of the full investigation: Six males and four females were included in the convalescent cohort, with two Hispanic individuals, seven Caucasians, two Asians and one multiracial person represented. Each participant got two doses of either the Pfizer-BioNTech BNT162b2 vaccine (n=8) or the Moderna mRNA-1273 vaccine (n=2). Post-COVID blood samples were collected from convalescent patients a median of around 96 days after diagnosis, with a range of roughly 35 to 161 days. Post-vaccine blood samples were collected a median of around 70 days after the second vaccine dose, ranging from roughly 13 to 250 days. For stimulating the cultures, overlapping spike peptide pools were used, derived from SARS-CoV-2 as well as from the common cold coronaviruses HCoV-NL63, HCoV-OC43 and HCoV-229E. As controls, cultures received a CEFX viral epitope pool (the positive control), an HIV-1 Nef peptide pool (the negative control), or no peptide at all. In around nine COVID-19 convalescent patients and a few infection-naive healthy vaccine recipients, the spike-specific CD4+ TCR repertoire before mRNA vaccination was compared with the repertoire after mRNA vaccination. Summary of the overall study and its limitations: The study included relatively few convalescent patients and did not analyze early timepoints after natural infection. In convalescent patients, a median roughly 87% of post-vaccine SARS-CoV-2-reactive clones were detected only after vaccination, suggesting vaccine-specific priming. Of the vaccine-specific clones in convalescent patients, 304 of 307, or nearly all, reacted only to SARS-CoV-2 spike and did not cross-react with common cold coronaviruses. Although the median number of SARS-CoV-2-reactive clonotypes went up from roughly 19 after infection to approximately 40 after vaccination, the increase was not significant.

CDR1 and CDR2 are read off the germline V gene (reference sequence) as GTSNPN and SVGIG. Inclusive of the bounding cysteine and phenylalanine, the CDR3 is 11 residues long. Just the 33-base CDR3 DNA is kept, in frame starting at base 1. V is shortened by 4 bases, J by 3 bases, and the region joining them spans 6 bases. This specimen's treatment or condition label, per the study, means: approximately 9-day PBMC culture with coronavirus spike peptide pools or control peptides (ViraFEST assay). The ViraFEST assay, used in the study, expanded antigen-specific T cells with peptide pools and then identified the expanded clonotypes through TCR sequencing. Negative nucleocapsid antibody tests before and after vaccination confirmed that the healthy vaccine recipients had no prior SARS-CoV-2 infection. Each well held about 2 million PBMCs cultured in IMDM containing around 5.1% human AB serum and 9 to 10 IU/ml IL-2, with 8 to 10 ug/ml peptide pools added. Half of the culture medium was replaced with fresh IL-2-containing medium on days 3 and 7. After 10 days of culture, CD4+ T cells were isolated by negative selection using the EasySep CD4+ T cell isolation kit. Ficoll-Paque Plus gradient centrifugation was used to isolate PBMCs from whole blood, and the isolated PBMCs were then either used fresh or cryopreserved at -140C. Each culture condition was generally run in triplicate wells.

Library method: PCR. TCR sequencing of DNA from cultured CD4+ T cells used the Oncomine TCR Beta short-read assay at the Johns Hopkins FTIC core. The QIAamp micro DNA kit was used to extract genomic DNA from the cultured CD4+ T cells. The Oncomine TCR Beta libraries from cultured CD4+ T cells were pooled using unique dual indexes and then sequenced on an Illumina iSeq 100. Under the source paper's analysis protocol: Non-productive sequences were removed, and CDR3s not starting with C, not ending with F or W, or shorter than 7 amino acids were discarded. The MANAFEST web application was used to identify antigen-specific clonotypes by comparing peptide-stimulated wells against reference wells and other culture wells. To be called positive, a clone needed an FDR below 0.05, an odds ratio above 5, and a productive frequency above 0.1% in at least two of three replicate wells. A clonotype was classed as cross-reactive if the clonotype showed significant expansion both in SARS-CoV-2 spike wells and in at least one common cold coronavirus spike condition. Similarity between CDR3 sequences was evaluated in R version 3.6.1 using Levenshtein distances (stringdist) and unrooted phylogenetic trees (ape). In TCRdb, the public reads were trimmed at Q25 with fastp and aligned with MiXCR, with productive beta chains retained. Identical CDR3 protein sequences are pooled into one entry, listed with their most common genes and DNA. The authors' filters were not applied to this entry. This sample holds around 20,000 distinct CDR3 sequences; approximately 40% were observed only once. About 27% of the sample comes from the top ten.

The origin of this receptor is a human donor who received a COVID-19 vaccine. The rearranged chain carries TRBV30 and TRBJ1-2, with the D gene not confidently named. The sample was CD4+ T cells from blood, cultured in vitro, taken before SARS-CoV-2 vaccination. The CDR3 protein sequence reads: CAWIGYYGYTF. The nucleotides read TGTGCCTGGATCGGGTACTATGGCTACACCTTC.